These T cell receptor beta chains were read from a single sample in a study of T cell repertoires in cytomegalovirus infection. No antigen is known for these receptors. TCRdb analysed the reads with MiXCR anew, one entry per CDR3 protein. The repertoire includes roughly 51,000 distinct CDR3 sequences, roughly 20% of them detected once, and about a quarter sits in the top ten. The sequences come from CD8+ T cells from cultured PBMCs, collected from culture after CMV antigen stimulation. All receptors derive from a human donor in good health (CMV status not recorded). Some clones in this sample may be carry-over from other donors' samples. CDR3s include the opening cysteine and the closing phenylalanine or tryptophan. A D gene is named only where the DNA matches it firmly. Size values are once, few and many counts, or a class for expanded clones, and some rows have none.

clone_size j_call v_call d_call cdr3_aa cdr3_nt
few TRBJ1-1 TRBV7-2 TRBD1 CASSLSRDRNTEAFF TGTGCCAGCAGCTTATCCCGGGACAGGAACACTGAAGCTTTCTTT
many TRBJ2-3 TRBV11-2 - CASSFWDSTDTQYF TGTGCCAGCAGCTTCTGGGATAGCACAGATACGCAGTATTTT
few TRBJ2-2 TRBV7-6 - CASGTSGAGELFF TGTGCCAGCGGTACCTCAGGGGCTGGGGAGCTGTTTTTT
few TRBJ2-1 TRBV28 - CASSLPTDRMYNEQFF TGTGCCAGCAGTTTACCCACGGATAGAATGTACAATGAGCAGTTCTTC
- TRBJ2-7 TRBV6-1 TRBD1 CASSEAAGQGYEQYF TGTGCCAGCAGTGAAGCGGCGGGACAGGGGTACGAGCAGTACTTC
many TRBJ2-1 TRBV7-9 - CASSLAKNEQFF TGTGCCAGCAGCTTAGCTAAAAATGAGCAGTTCTTC
- TRBJ2-1 TRBV7-3 - CASSSPVRGGVNEQFF TGTGCCAGCAGCTCCCCTGTTAGGGGGGGGGTGAATGAGCAGTTCTTC
many TRBJ2-1 TRBV7-9 - CASSSTYNEQFF TGTGCCAGCAGCTCCACGTACAATGAGCAGTTCTTC
few TRBJ2-7 TRBV12-3/TRBV12-4 TRBD1 CASSSVTGGAGYEQYF TGTGCCAGCAGTTCTGTCACAGGGGGCGCGGGGTACGAGCAGTACTTC
few TRBJ2-1 TRBV7-8 TRBD2 CASSSKVAGEQFF TGTGCCAGCAGCTCGAAGGTAGCGGGGGAGCAGTTCTTC
- TRBJ2-5 TRBV12-3/TRBV12-4 - CASSLRLGSQETQYF TGTGCCAGCAGTTTAAGGCTGGGCAGCCAAGAGACCCAGTACTTC
- TRBJ2-5 TRBV7-8 - CASSLEESLETQYF TGTGCCAGCAGCTTAGAGGAGAGCTTAGAGACCCAGTACTTC
- TRBJ2-1 TRBV6-2/TRBV6-3 - CASSYSEMDEQFF TGTGCCAGCAGTTACTCGGAAATGGATGAGCAGTTCTTC
- TRBJ1-2 TRBV7-9 - CASSGWTEDGYTF TGTGCCAGCAGCGGGTGGACAGAGGATGGCTACACCTTC
- TRBJ2-3 TRBV11-1 - CASSTPREGEDTQYF TGTGCCAGCAGCACCCCCCGTGAAGGGGAAGATACGCAGTATTTT
- TRBJ2-2 TRBV27 TRBD2 CASTGLAGGNTGELFF TGTGCCAGCACCGGACTAGCGGGGGGGAACACCGGGGAGCTGTTTTTT
- TRBJ2-7 TRBV7-7 - CASSLGDSAYEQYF TGTGCCAGCAGCTTAGGGGACTCGGCTTACGAGCAGTACTTC
few TRBJ1-4 TRBV19 - CASSVKRKLFF TGTGCCAGTAGTGTCAAGAGGAAACTGTTTTTT
- TRBJ2-1 TRBV7-6 TRBD2 CASSRGLAGAAYNEQFF TGTGCCAGCAGCCGGGGACTAGCGGGAGCAGCCTACAATGAGCAGTTCTTC
few TRBJ1-2 TRBV7-3 - CASSLGDRPNYGYTF TGTGCCAGCAGCTTAGGCGACAGGCCGAACTATGGCTACACCTTC
- TRBJ2-1 TRBV19 TRBD1 CASSIDTGGPTLGYNEQFF TGTGCCAGTAGTATAGACACAGGGGGCCCAACTTTAGGCTACAATGAGCAGTTCTTC
- TRBJ2-1 TRBV7-2 TRBD1 CASSLKAGGEDEQFF TGTGCCAGCAGCTTAAAGGCAGGGGGCGAGGATGAGCAGTTCTTC
- TRBJ2-3 TRBV7-2 TRBD2 CASSSRGAGGKDTQYF TGTGCCAGCAGCTCCCGAGGGGCGGGGGGCAAGGATACGCAGTATTTT
- TRBJ2-2 TRBV19 TRBD1 CASSIGQGGELFF TGTGCCAGTAGTATAGGACAGGGTGGGGAGCTGTTTTTT
many TRBJ1-2 TRBV6-1 - CASSEFRARGYGYTF TGTGCCAGCAGTGAATTCCGGGCCCGTGGGTATGGCTACACCTTC
few TRBJ1-2 TRBV4-3 - CASSQEPEGGLYGYTF TGCGCCAGCAGCCAAGAGCCGGAGGGAGGATTGTATGGCTACACCTTC
few TRBJ2-1 TRBV4-3 - CASSQEGESSYNEQFF TGCGCCAGCAGCCAAGAAGGGGAGAGCTCCTACAATGAGCAGTTCTTC
once TRBJ2-1 TRBV6-2/TRBV6-3 - CASSYAEQLRGIVNEQFF TGTGCCAGCAGTTACGCGGAACAACTGAGGGGAATTGTTAATGAGCAGTTCTTC
- TRBJ2-1 TRBV6-4 TRBD2 CASSDSPSGGYNEQFF TGTGCCAGCAGTGACTCACCATCGGGGGGTTACAATGAGCAGTTCTTC
- TRBJ2-2 TRBV28 TRBD2 CASSVLAGGKNTGELFF TGTGCCAGCAGTGTCCTTGCGGGAGGGAAGAACACCGGGGAGCTGTTTTTT
- TRBJ1-3 TRBV12-3/TRBV12-4 - CASSLGMGTAGNTIYF TGTGCCAGCAGTTTAGGGATGGGAACAGCTGGAAACACCATATATTTT
- TRBJ1-1 TRBV7-6 - CASSLAGGPGTEAFF TGTGCCAGCAGCTTAGCGGGGGGGCCCGGCACTGAAGCTTTCTTT
- TRBJ2-4 TRBV7-2 TRBD2 CASSLEGGGTSGKNIQYF TGTGCCAGCAGCTTAGAGGGAGGAGGGACTAGCGGGAAAAACATTCAGTACTTC
- TRBJ2-7 TRBV6-2/TRBV6-3 - CASTPSDISYEQYF TGTGCCAGCACCCCCTCGGACATTTCCTACGAGCAGTACTTC
- TRBJ1-2 TRBV13 TRBD1 CASSTATGFYGYTF TGTGCCAGCAGCACAGCGACAGGGTTTTATGGCTACACCTTC